Presented here are 7 T cell receptor beta chains from one specimen sequenced in a study of T cell clonality in common variable immunodeficiency. The assay was immunoSEQ multiplex PCR, and TCRdb's table has in-frame clones only and misses some. Recorded here are 25,000 to 35,000 clones, none singletons. Sequencing was carried out using peripheral blood mononuclear cells. These receptors originate from a person aged 18-70 years in good health.

As to this clone: The observed sequence ends 3 residues before the CDR3 terminus, with the missing tail filled in from the germline J gene. V usage is TRBV4-2 and J usage is TRBJ2-7; a possible D gene is TRBD1 (5 bases). There are 16 residues in the CDR3. Germline assignment: CDR1 LGHNA and CDR2 YNFKEQ. The germline V and J ends were trimmed by 1 base and 3 bases, with 16 bases remaining between them. CDR3 region: CASSQGSGAKFYEQYF. The covered CDR3 bases are TGTGCCAGCAGCCAAGGTTCTGGGGCCAAATTCTACGAG.

As for this clone: Sequencing ends 3 residues short of the CDR3 end; the germline J gene provides the rest. The rearrangement uses TRBV13 and TRBJ2-6, with TRBD1 identical over 10 bases. This CDR3 region has 18 residues. V lost 2 bases and J lost 0; bases outside the gene matches: 4. Germline CDR1 and CDR2: PRHDT and FYEKMQ (reference sequence). CDR3 loop: CASSLFGQGGSGANVLTF. The sequenced part of the CDR3 DNA is TGTGCCAGCAGCTTATTTGGACAGGGGGGCTCTGGGGCCAACGTC.

This clone showed up many times. CDR3 region: CASSEQGTGGYNEQFF. CDR3 DNA (partial): TGTGCCAGCAGTGAACAAGGGACAGGGGGCTACAATGAG. The genes are TRBV6-1 and TRBJ2-1; 11 positions agree with TRBD1. From the germline J gene comes the end of the CDR3, since the read stops 3 residues before it. The J segment lost 3 bases and the V segment lost 2 bases, leaving 3 bases of the junction unmatched. Germline V gives CDR1 MNHNS, CDR2 SASEGT. This CDR3 has 16 residues.

This clone has a handful of counts. The CDR3 extends 3 residues past the end of the read, so its final part is completed from the germline J gene. V is TRBV7-9 and J is TRBJ1-5; D may be TRBD1 (6 bases). CDR1 SEHNR and CDR2 FQNEAQ come from the germline V gene (reference sequence). Trimming stripped 4 bases from V and 1 base from J, with 8 bases between. The CDR3 spans 14 residues. CDR3 sequence: CASSSQGSNQPQHF. The part of the CDR3 DNA that was read is TGTGCCAGCAGCTCCCAGGGGAGCAATCAGCCC. Based on the CDR3 plus reference TRBV7-9 and TRBJ1-5, the full variable domain is DTGVSQNPRHKITKRGQNVTFRCDPISEHNRLYWYRQTLGQGPEFLTYFQNEAQLEKSRLLSDRFSAERPKGSFSTLEIQRTEQGDSAMYLCASSSQGSNQPQHFGDGTRLSIL.

A note on this clone: Read sequence stops 3 residues before the CDR3 end, and the germline J gene provides the missing end. The gene calls are TRBV2 and TRBJ1-5; D is unclear. Trimming cost V 4 bases and J 2 bases, with 15 bases left between them. This CDR3 has 16 amino acids. CDR1 and CDR2 (germline): SNHLY, FYNNEI. Incomplete CDR3 DNA: TGTGCCAGCAGTGTTAGGGCAAACACCCGCAATCAGCCC. Protein product: CASSVRANTRNQP. The entire CDR3 is CASSVRANTRNQPQHF.

This clone was recorded at least ten times. Read coverage stops 3 residues before the CDR3 terminus; the germline J gene supplies the remainder. The V call is TRBV5-1, the J call TRBJ1-4; possibly TRBD1 for D (6 bases). CDR3 size: 15 residues. Deletions cut 0 bases from V and 6 bases from J, with 12 bases between. CDR1 SGHRS and CDR2 YFSETQ come from the germline V gene. CDR3 amino acids: CASSLEGEGYEKLFF. The sequenced part of the CDR3 DNA is TGCGCCAGCAGCTTGGAGGGGGAGGGATATGAAAAA. Complete variable domain (other parts from reference TRBV5-1 and TRBJ1-4): KAGVTQTPRYLIKTRGQQVTLSCSPISGHRSVSWYQQTPGQGLQFLFEYFSETQRNKGNFPGRFSGRQFSNSRSEMNVSTLELGDSALYLCASSLEGEGYEKLFFGSGTQLSVL.

This clone was detected ten times or more. CDR3 in amino acids: CASSTGQWTTQYF. The sequenced CDR3 bases are TGTGCCAGCAGCACAGGACAGTGGACTACC. The chain carries TRBV7-2 and TRBJ2-5, with D perhaps matching TRBD1 (6 bases). The observed sequence ends 3 residues before the CDR3 terminus, with the missing tail filled in from the germline J gene. Germline lookup yields CDR1 SGHTA and CDR2 FQGNSA. The CDR3 covers 13 residues.